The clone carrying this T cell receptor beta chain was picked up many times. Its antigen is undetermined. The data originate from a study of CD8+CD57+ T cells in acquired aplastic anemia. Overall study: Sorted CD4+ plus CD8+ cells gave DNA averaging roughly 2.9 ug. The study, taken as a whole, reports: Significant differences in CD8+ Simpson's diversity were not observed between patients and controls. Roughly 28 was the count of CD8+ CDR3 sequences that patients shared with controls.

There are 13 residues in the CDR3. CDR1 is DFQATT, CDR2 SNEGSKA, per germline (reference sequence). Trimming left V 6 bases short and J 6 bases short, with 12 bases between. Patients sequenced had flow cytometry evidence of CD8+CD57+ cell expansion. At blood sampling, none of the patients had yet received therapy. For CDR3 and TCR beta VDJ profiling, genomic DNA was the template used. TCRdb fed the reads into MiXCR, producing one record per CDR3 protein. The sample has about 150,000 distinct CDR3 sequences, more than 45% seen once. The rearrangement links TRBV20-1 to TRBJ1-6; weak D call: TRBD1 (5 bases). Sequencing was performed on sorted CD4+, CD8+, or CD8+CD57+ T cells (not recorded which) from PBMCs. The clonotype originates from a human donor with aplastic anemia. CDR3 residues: CSATDSLNSPLHF. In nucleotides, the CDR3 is TGCAGTGCCACAGACAGCCTTAATTCACCCCTCCACTTT.